This T cell receptor (beta chain) came from a study of blood T cell repertoires in COVID-19. Generated by immunoSEQ multiplex PCR, the TCRdb table keeps only in-frame clones and is missing some. The repertoire holds around 170,000 clones, with approximately 88% as singletons. This clone has just one count. In germline, CDR1 is KGHSH, CDR2 LQKENI. V lost 6 bases to trimming and J lost 3 bases, with 11 bases between them. The CDR3 consists of 13 residues. The V gene is TRBV18, the J gene TRBJ1-1; no clear D. Sequenced input: peripheral blood. This clonotype was sampled from a man aged 55 to 70 with acute or convalescent COVID-19. The CDR3 sequence: CASSPGSDTEAFF. In DNA, the CDR3 is TGTGCCAGCTCCCCCGGGTCTGACACTGAAGCTTTCTTT. The full variable domain, its missing parts supplied by reference TRBV18 and TRBJ1-1, is NAGVMQNPRHLVRRRGQEARLRCSPMKGHSHVYWYRQLPEEGLKFMVYLQKENIIDESGMPKERFSAEFPKEGPSILRIQQVVRGDSAAYFCASSPGSDTEAFFGQGTRLTVV.